This T cell receptor beta chain stems from a study of T cell repertoires in cytomegalovirus infection. In TCRdb, the reads were re-called with MiXCR into one record per CDR3 protein. This table has roughly 230,000 distinct CDR3 sequences, approximately 17% appearing once. Study-level findings and limits: People with CMV and the relevant HLA were identified by cumulative public TCR beta family frequency. HLA-C-restricted CMV clonotypes gave the most frequent clonotype in two of eight donors.

In regard to this clonotype: The antigen remains undetermined.

This CDR3 region has 12 residues. V was cut by 7 bases and J by 7 bases, with 11 bases left in between. Germline CDR1 reads LNHDA; CDR2 reads SQIVND (reference sequence). The material sequenced was CD8+ T cells from PBMCs. This chain links TRBV19 with TRBJ1-5; D unresolved. The receptor's source is a human donor in good health (CMV status not recorded). Some clones in this sample may be carry-over from other donors' samples. CDR3 in DNA: TGTGCCAGTAAATTGGGAGGGCAGCCCCAGCATTTT. The encoded protein is CASKLGGQPQHF.